The 30 T cell receptor beta chains listed next were all sequenced from one sample in a study of CD8 T cells in Susac syndrome. After extraction with the RNeasy kit, roughly 0.5 to 1 ug of the RNA was reverse transcribed using random hexamers. A single record per CDR3 protein comes from TCRdb applying MiXCR to the immunoSEQ multiplex PCR reads. The top ten hold more than 0.08% of the sample, which has approximately 190,000 distinct CDR3 sequences, roughly 95% seen once. Sequencing used CD4+ T cells from PBMCs. Receptor source: a human donor with Susac syndrome.

The chain couples TRBV7-2 to TRBJ2-1; TRBD1 is a possible D gene (5 bases). Trimming removed 0 bases from V and 4 bases from J, with 7 bases in between. Germline V gives CDR1 SGHTA, CDR2 FQGNSA. The CDR3 runs to 14 residues. The chain's CDR3 is CASSLADRYNEQFF. The CDR3 DNA reads as TGTGCCAGCAGCTTAGCAGACAGATACAATGAGCAGTTCTTC.

In its sample, this clonotype was seen once. The chain recombines TRBV9 with TRBJ2-3, with a possible D match to TRBD2 (6 bases). Trimming took 4 bases from V and 1 from J, leaving 22 bases between them. The germline V gene has CDR1 SGDLS and CDR2 YYNGEE. CDR3 size: 18 residues. The CDR3 DNA sequence: TGTGCCAGCAGCTCCCCCCGGAGCGGGCGCGGAGGCACAGATACGCAGTATTTT. Protein sequence: CASSSPRSGRGGTDTQYF.

This chain joins TRBV7-2 and TRBJ2-1; 14 positions match TRBD2. With V trimmed by 3 bases and J by 7 bases, 11 bases remained unmatched. This CDR3 has 18 amino acids. The V gene's germline CDR1 is SGHTA and CDR2 FQGNSA. CDR3 in amino acids: CASSLGGLAGGMGNEQFF. The CDR3 DNA is TGTGCCAGCAGCTTGGGTGGACTAGCGGGGGGAATGGGGAATGAGCAGTTCTTC.

Regarding this clonotype: One junction end disagrees with the germline gene, perhaps due to a read error. CDR3 region: CASSLDPGHFIF. The CDR3 DNA is TGTGCCAGCAGTTTGGACCCGGGACATTTCATATTT. This chain uses TRBV12-3 or TRBV12-4 with TRBJ1-4, with a weak D call TRBD1 (6 bases). The CDR3 is 12 amino acids.

V is TRBV9 and J is TRBJ2-5; tentatively, D is TRBD1 (6 bases). Per the germline V gene, CDR1 is SGDLS and CDR2 is YYNGEE. V lost 0 bases to trimming and J lost 5 bases, with 8 bases between them. CDR3 length: 13 amino acids. The CDR3 DNA follows: TGTGCCAGCAGCGTAGAGGGGGTGGAGACCCAGTACTTC. Residues: CASSVEGVETQYF.

This clonotype was picked up one time. The chain employs TRBV30 and TRBJ1-6; 7 bases are a match to TRBD1. Germline CDR1 reads GTSNPN; CDR2 reads SVGIG (reference sequence). V trimming: 0 bases; J trimming: 8 bases; junction bases outside the gene matches: 7. The CDR3 spans 15 residues. CDR3 residues: CAWSVTQGGYSPLHF. The CDR3, as DNA: TGTGCCTGGAGTGTAACCCAGGGGGGTTATTCACCCCTCCACTTT.

The chain combines TRBV19 with TRBJ1-5, with D perhaps matching TRBD1 (5 bases). This CDR3 spans 15 amino acids. Germline-derived CDR1 and CDR2 are LNHDA and SQIVND (reference sequence). The V end was cut by 4 bases, the J end by 4 bases, with 14 bases between. CDR3 sequence: CASSTLVGGNQPQHF. CDR3 in DNA: TGTGCCAGTAGTACCCTGGTGGGGGGTAATCAGCCCCAGCATTTT.

The chain joins TRBV28 to TRBJ1-1; D is unresolved. V shed 7 bases and J shed 10 bases, with 16 bases lying between them. CDR3 length: 12 residues. Per germline, CDR1 MDHEN and CDR2 SYDVKM. The CDR3 DNA follows: TGTGCCAGCAACGTGTCGCATCGGGGAGCTTTCTTT. Amino acids: CASNVSHRGAFF.

The V call is TRBV20-1, the J call TRBJ2-7; D is possibly TRBD1 or TRBD2 (7 bases each). The germline V and J ends were trimmed by 6 bases and 1 base, with 13 bases remaining between them. The CDR3 length is 13 residues. Germline V gene lookup returns CDR1 DFQATT and CDR2 SNEGSKA (reference sequence). The CDR3: CSASGGGSYEQYF. CDR3 bases: TGCAGTGCGTCAGGGGGGGGATCCTACGAGCAGTACTTC.

The V and J genes are TRBV10-3 and TRBJ2-3; 8 positions agree with TRBD1. Per the germline V gene, CDR1 is ENHRY and CDR2 is SYGVKD. The CDR3 sequence is 14 residues long. V shed 2 bases and J 4 bases; nucleotides not matched to a gene: 2. As DNA, the CDR3 is TGTGCCATCAGTGAGGGACAGGGCCCAGATACGCAGTATTTT. Amino acid sequence: CAISEGQGPDTQYF.

The rearrangement links TRBV18 to TRBJ2-1; 7 positions agree with TRBD1. The CDR3 runs 14 residues. Germline CDR1 and CDR2: KGHSH and LQKENI. The V segment lost 4 bases and the J segment 9 bases; nucleotides outside the gene matches: 9. The CDR3 DNA is TGTGCCAGCTCACAAGAACAGGGGCGGCCTGAGCAGTTCTTC. Translating gives CASSQEQGRPEQFF.

This clonotype was seen once. The chain joins TRBV5-5 to TRBJ2-1; maybe TRBD1 (5 bases). The germline gives CDR1 SGHKS, CDR2 YYEKEE (reference sequence). The CDR3 has 14 amino acids. The germline V and J ends were trimmed by 0 bases and 6 bases, with 10 bases remaining between them. CDR3 bases: TGTGCCAGCAGCTTGGCTCCTAGGGGCAATGAGCAGTTCTTC. Amino acids: CASSLAPRGNEQFF. The variable domain in full, with the rest retrieved from reference TRBV5-5 and TRBJ2-1, is DAGVTQSPTHLIKTRGQQVTLRCSPISGHKSVSWYQQVLGQGPQFIFQYYEKEERGRGNFPDRFSARQFPNYSSELNVNALLLGDSALYLCASSLAPRGNEQFFGPGTRLTVL.

This clonotype appeared once. The chain uses TRBV19 and TRBJ1-1; D is perhaps TRBD1 (6 bases). Trimming pared 1 base from V and 10 bases from J, leaving 10 bases between. Per germline, CDR1 LNHDA and CDR2 SQIVND (reference sequence). This CDR3 is built from 12 residues. CDR3 nucleotides: TGTGCCAGTAGTATAGCCGAGGGGGGAGCTTTCTTT. Its translation is CASSIAEGGAFF.

This sequence joins TRBV5-1 and TRBJ1-1; D perhaps matches TRBD1 (5 bases). Looked up from germline, CDR1 is SGHRS and CDR2 is YFSETQ. The CDR3 has 16 amino acids. V gave up 0 bases and J gave up 0 bases, with 12 bases separating them. The CDR3 region has the DNA TGCGCCAGCAGCTTGGGACAGCAGTTCATGAACACTGAAGCTTTCTTT. As protein: CASSLGQQFMNTEAFF.

The gene calls are TRBV18 and TRBJ1-3; no clear D. The germline V and J ends were trimmed by 4 bases and 0 bases, with 7 bases remaining between them. The CDR3 covers 14 residues. Looked up from germline, CDR1 is KGHSH and CDR2 is LQKENI. The CDR3 DNA reads as TGTGCCAGCTCACAGACGGGCTCTGGAAACACCATATATTTT. Translating gives CASSQTGSGNTIYF.

This clonotype came up once. V usage is TRBV5-6 and J usage is TRBJ1-2; weak D call: TRBD1 (5 bases). The V and J ends lost 1 base and 5 bases respectively, with 6 bases between them. The CDR3 loop spans 12 amino acids. Per germline, CDR1 SGHDT and CDR2 YYEEEE. CDR3 protein: CASSLKGYGYTF. CDR3 in DNA: TGTGCCAGCAGCTTGAAGGGGTATGGCTACACCTTC.

The chain uses TRBV20-1 and TRBJ2-3; 9 bases match TRBD1. V shed 6 bases and J 3 bases; nucleotides not matched to a gene: 4. This CDR3 spans 13 amino acids. The germline gives CDR1 DFQATT, CDR2 SNEGSKA (reference sequence). The CDR3 DNA reads TGCAGTGCCTCGGGACAGGGAACAGATACGCAGTATTTT. Its translation is CSASGQGTDTQYF.

The chain recombines TRBV29-1 with TRBJ1-1; a weak D match, TRBD1 (5 bases). V dropped 0 bases and J dropped 9 bases, with 14 bases sitting between them. The CDR3 extends over 13 amino acids. In germline, CDR1 is SQVTM, CDR2 ANQGSEA. CDR3 sequence (DNA): TGCAGCGTTGAAGACAGGGCGCGGAAACAAGCTTTCTTT. It translates to CSVEDRARKQAFF.

This clonotype was seen a single time. The chain joins TRBV7-9 to TRBJ1-6; TRBD1 is a possible D gene (6 bases). The CDR3 covers 14 residues. CDR1 is SEHNR and CDR2 is FQNEAQ in the germline V gene (reference sequence). Between the trimmed V and J ends, which lost 4 bases and 10 bases, there was a span of 14 bases. The CDR3 reads CASSSAGGGSPLHF. The CDR3 nucleotides are TGTGCCAGCAGCTCCGCGGGGGGCGGGTCACCCCTCCACTTT.

The V call is TRBV5-1, the J call TRBJ1-1, with TRBD1 as a possible D gene (6 bases). Germline V gene data show CDR1 as SGHRS and CDR2 as YFSETQ. With 1 base removed from V and 2 bases from J, the gap between germline ends came to 12 bases. There are 15 residues in the CDR3. CDR3 sequence: CASSLMTGENTEAFF. The DNA for the CDR3 is TGCGCCAGCAGCTTGATGACAGGAGAAAACACTGAAGCTTTCTTT.

The chain recombines TRBV30 with TRBJ1-2; D is perhaps TRBD1 (6 bases). Trimming took 1 base from V and 8 from J, leaving 17 bases between them. The CDR3 length is 14 residues. The germline V gene encodes CDR1 GTSNPN and CDR2 SVGIG (reference sequence). CDR3 in amino acids: CAWSARQDLSGYTF. The CDR3 nucleotides read TGTGCCTGGAGTGCCCGACAGGACCTCTCGGGCTACACCTTC. The full variable domain, completed using reference TRBV30 and TRBJ1-2, is SQTIHQWPATLVQPVGSPLSLECTVEGTSNPNLYWYRQAAGRGLQLLFYSVGIGQISSEVPQNLSASRPQDRQFILSSKKLLLSDSGFYLCAWSARQDLSGYTFGSGTRLTVV.

V and J are TRBV4-1 and TRBJ2-7, with 8 bases aligning to TRBD1. V shed 3 bases, J shed 2 bases, and the junction held 6 bases outside the gene matches. This CDR3 region has 15 residues. Germline V gene sequence: CDR1 MGHRA, CDR2 YSYEKL. Here the CDR3 reads CASSQPGTGAYEQYF. In nucleotides, the CDR3 is TGCGCCAGCAGCCAGCCCGGGACAGGCGCCTACGAGCAGTACTTC.

The genes are TRBV7-2 and TRBJ1-2, with D unclear. Trimming pared 1 base from V and 7 bases from J, leaving 10 bases between. In germline, CDR1 is SGHTA, CDR2 FQGNSA. The CDR3 is made up of 13 amino acids. The CDR3 loop is CASSLGGSSGYTF. In DNA, the CDR3 is TGTGCCAGCAGCTTAGGAGGGTCTAGTGGCTACACCTTC.

Of note for this clonotype: Mismatch with germline at one junction end may stem from a read error. This chain joins TRBV10-3 and TRBJ1-1; TRBD1 aligns across 7 bases. The length of the CDR3 is 15 residues. Germline CDR1 reads ENHRY; CDR2 reads SYGVKD. CDR3 in amino acids: CAISESPDWGQIFVF. CDR3 in DNA: TGTGCCATCAGTGAGTCGCCGGATTGGGGACAGATCTTTGTCTTT.

The DNA of the CDR3 is TGCGCCAGCAGCTTGTCAGACCTAAATCAGCCCCAGCATTTT. It yields the protein CASSLSDLNQPQHF. The chain combines TRBV5-1 with TRBJ1-5; unclear D gene. CDR3 length: 14 residues. The V gene lost 1 base and the J gene lost 4 bases, with 9 bases spanning the gap. Germline loops: CDR1 SGHRS, CDR2 YFSETQ. The complete variable domain, with remaining parts taken from reference TRBV5-1 and TRBJ1-5, reads KAGVTQTPRYLIKTRGQQVTLSCSPISGHRSVSWYQQTPGQGLQFLFEYFSETQRNKGNFPGRFSGRQFSNSRSEMNVSTLELGDSALYLCASSLSDLNQPQHFGDGTRLSIL.

CDR3 sequence: CSVDRDSGNTIYF. CDR3 bases: TGCAGCGTCGACAGGGACTCTGGAAACACCATATATTTT. This sequence joins TRBV29-1 and TRBJ1-3, with 7 positions matching TRBD1. The germline gives CDR1 SQVTM, CDR2 ANQGSEA. The junction had 2 bases not matched to a gene; V was cut back by 6 bases and J by 0 bases. This CDR3 has 13 amino acids.

This clonotype was found once. The rearrangement uses TRBV5-1 and TRBJ2-3; 13 bases line up with TRBD2. Losses at the gene ends were 4 bases for V and 1 base for J; bases not matched to a gene: 9. From germline, CDR1 is SGHRS and CDR2 YFSETQ. CDR3 size: 18 residues. The CDR3: CASSLGTSGALGTDTQYF. CDR3 DNA sequence: TGCGCCAGCAGCCTGGGGACTAGCGGGGCATTGGGCACAGATACGCAGTATTTT.

The rearrangement joins TRBV7-2 to TRBJ1-2; a possible D gene is TRBD1 (6 bases). The germline V gene encodes CDR1 SGHTA and CDR2 FQGNSA. Trimming shortened V by 5 bases and J by 7 bases, and 20 bases separated the two germline ends. The CDR3 length is 15 residues. The CDR3 nucleotides read TGTGCCAGCAGCCTGGTACTGGGGGGCCGAGGTGGCTACACCTTC. It yields the protein CASSLVLGGRGGYTF.

The chain uses TRBV3-1 and TRBJ2-1, with D possibly TRBD1 on 5 matching bases. Germline values: CDR1 LGHDT, CDR2 YNNKEL (reference sequence). The length of the CDR3 is 12 residues. The V and J ends lost 3 bases and 6 bases respectively, with 6 bases between them. The CDR3 nucleotides read TGTGCCAGCAGCCACCAGGGCAATGAGCAGTTCTTC. It codes for CASSHQGNEQFF.

This sequence joins TRBV7-8 and TRBJ1-5; no reliable D call. The germline V gene has CDR1 SGHVS and CDR2 FQNEAQ. V gave up 4 bases and J gave up 6 bases, with 10 bases separating them. The CDR3 is made up of 13 amino acids. The CDR3 here is CASSSSRRQPQHF. In DNA form, the CDR3 reads TGTGCCAGCAGCTCCTCACGTCGTCAGCCCCAGCATTTT.